The subject of this entry is one T cell receptor (beta chain). What it binds is unknown. Unique molecular identifiers tagged the TCR beta cDNA libraries. TCRdb reprocessed the PCR reads via MiXCR and lists one record per CDR3 protein. The sample has about 800,000 distinct CDR3 sequences; about 27% are singletons. Looked up from germline, CDR1 is SGHKS and CDR2 is YYEKEE (reference sequence). The length of the CDR3 is 15 residues. V gave up 5 bases and J gave up 0 bases; unmatched junction bases: 6. The data originate from a study of post-analysis software for immune sequencing data. Study observations and caveats: The five TRBV segments detected at higher frequency in patients than in controls included TRBV5-6, TRBV5-1 and TRBV20-1. Under the F measure, samples that were prepared in one batch clustered strongly together. Significantly lower normalized Chao1 diversity was seen in multiple sclerosis patients than in controls.

The receptor comes from a girl under 18 with multiple sclerosis. The chain has TRBV5-5 and TRBJ2-3; 7 bases are shared with TRBD1. Source material: blood. The CDR3, as DNA: TGTGCCAGCAGGCCTCCGGGACAGAGCACAGATACGCAGTATTTT. Its protein is CASRPPGQSTDTQYF.